This TCR beta chain was captured by sequencing in a study of T cell clonotyping in hematopoietic cell transplantation. Broader study findings: No sorting was done, leaving CD4 and CD8 contributions mixed. Recipient TCR diversity dropped after transplant; expanded clonotypes rose from day 30 to 180. Few recipient clonotypes overlapped donors; over 95% were de novo at given depth.

This clone was observed once. The target antigen is unknown. Repertoires were generated with immunoSEQ multiplex PCR, while TCRdb's copy carries only in-frame clones and drops some. The table lists more than 7,000 clones, about nine tenths of them singletons. Recipient blood drawn about 28 days pretransplant and days 30, 100, 180 after. Trimming stripped 3 bases from V and 6 bases from J, with 18 bases between. In germline, CDR1 is SGHRS, CDR2 YFSETQ. CDR3 length: 15 residues. The genes are TRBV5-1 and TRBJ1-2; maybe TRBD1 (5 bases). The receptor comes from a female patient aged 50-60 years who had an allogeneic stem cell transplant from an unrelated donor, so the T cells may come from the graft donor. Some clones in this sample may be carry-over from other donors' samples. The sample consisted of PBMCs, taken 30 days after allogeneic stem cell transplant. The CDR3 loop is CASSWGGAVVDGYTF. The CDR3 DNA sequence: TGCGCCAGCAGCTGGGGAGGGGCGGTGGTGGATGGCTACACCTTC. The full variable domain, in which reference TRBV5-1 and TRBJ1-2 provide the parts outside the CDR3, is KAGVTQTPRYLIKTRGQQVTLSCSPISGHRSVSWYQQTPGQGLQFLFEYFSETQRNKGNFPGRFSGRQFSNSRSEMNVSTLELGDSALYLCASSWGGAVVDGYTFGSGTRLTVV.